The 21 T cell receptor beta chains reported below all come from one sample, sequenced in a study of metastatic and nonmetastatic thyroid tumors. No treatment had been given to any patient before thyroid surgery. TCRdb reanalyzed the PCR reads via MiXCR. The sample consists of about 39,000 clones, around a fifth of them appearing once. The sequencing input was blood. The receptors were gathered from a female donor with papillary thyroid cancer or a benign thyroid nodule (not recorded which). Some clones in this sample may be carry-over from other donors' samples.

Many counts were recorded for this clone. The V call is TRBV28, the J call TRBJ2-1; no clear D. This CDR3 spans 15 amino acids. Trimming stripped 2 bases from V and 0 bases from J, with 8 bases between. CDR1 and CDR2 (germline): MDHEN, SYDVKM. The CDR3 sequence: CASSLHSSSYNEQFF. The CDR3 DNA follows: TGTGCCAGCAGTTTACATAGCTCCTCCTACAATGAGCAGTTCTTC.

By its share, this clone is medium-sized. The chain has TRBV2 and TRBJ1-2, with a tentative D call TRBD1 (5 bases). The CDR3 totals 13 residues. The V gene's germline CDR1 is SNHLY and CDR2 FYNNEI. Trimming removed 7 bases at V and 6 bases at J, with 15 bases between. DNA of the CDR3: TGTGCCAGCATGGCTGGGACGTCGAATGGCTACACCTTC. Translated: CASMAGTSNGYTF.

The table lists this clone with many counts. J is TRBJ2-2 and V is TRBV28, with D possibly TRBD1 on 5 matching bases. Trimming pared 6 bases from V and 7 bases from J, leaving 15 bases between. CDR3 size: 14 residues. Germline V gene sequence: CDR1 MDHEN, CDR2 SYDVKM. The CDR3 nucleotides read TGTGCCAGCAGACATCAGCGCAGGGACGGGGAGCTGTTTTTT. It is translated as CASRHQRRDGELFF.

This clone appeared many times. The chain combines TRBV11-2 with TRBJ2-7, with D perhaps matching TRBD2 (5 bases). The CDR3 runs 16 residues. Germline values: CDR1 SGHAT, CDR2 FQNNGV. Trimming took 1 base from V and 3 from J, leaving 16 bases between them. The chain's CDR3 is CASSLGGSASSYEQYF. The CDR3 region has the DNA TGTGCCAGCAGCTTAGGAGGGTCGGCTAGCAGCTACGAGCAGTACTTC.

This clone was detected only a few times. This chain uses TRBV6-1 with TRBJ2-7; D possibly corresponds to TRBD1 (7 bases). Germline V lookup: CDR1 MNHNS, CDR2 SASEGT. The germline V and J ends were trimmed by 10 bases and 3 bases, with 16 bases remaining between them. This CDR3 region has 13 residues. CDR3 bases: TGTGCCACCCAGGGGGGAATGGTCTACGAGCAGTACTTC. Translating it yields CATQGGMVYEQYF.

The rearrangement links TRBV19 to TRBJ2-5; TRBD2 might be the D (6 bases). This CDR3 contains 15 residues. Germline CDR1 is LNHDA and CDR2 is SQIVND (reference sequence). V lost 4 bases, J lost 8 bases, and 20 bases lay in between. The CDR3, as DNA: TGTGCCAGTAGTACGAGGACTATCGGGACTTTAACCCAGTACTTC. As protein: CASSTRTIGTLTQYF. Combining the CDR3 with reference TRBV19 and TRBJ2-5 gives the whole variable domain DGGITQSPKYLFRKEGQNVTLSCEQNLNHDAMYWYRQDPGQGLRLIYYSQIVNDFQKGDIAEGYSVSREKKESFPLTVTSAQKNPTAFYLCASSTRTIGTLTQYFGPGTRLLVL.

In its sample, this clone was seen many times. V usage is TRBV6-2 or TRBV6-3 and J usage is TRBJ1-6; 8 nucleotides agree with TRBD1. V lost 6 bases, J lost 5 bases, and 6 bases stayed unmatched. Germline V CDR1 and CDR2: MNHEY, SVGEGT. The CDR3 is 15 amino acids. CDR3 amino acids: CASRTGQGDNSPLHF. The DNA for the CDR3 is TGTGCCAGCAGAACCGGACAGGGTGATAATTCACCCCTCCACTTT.

The rearrangement links TRBV19 to TRBJ2-3, with 7 bases aligning to TRBD1. V lost 7 bases and J lost 5; bases outside the gene matches: 9. Per the germline V gene, CDR1 is LNHDA and CDR2 is SQIVND (reference sequence). This CDR3 is 14 amino acids long. CDR3 DNA: TGTGCCAGTAATAGGAAGGGGGCAGGAGATACGCAGTATTTT. It specifies CASNRKGAGDTQYF.

The sample holds a few counts of this clone. The junction and the germline gene differ at one end; a read error may be behind it. The chain has TRBV24-1 and TRBJ1-5, with 7 bases aligning to TRBD1. Germline V gene sequence: CDR1 KGHDR, CDR2 SFDVKD. CDR3 length: 15 residues. Here the CDR3 DNA reads TGTGCCACCAGGACAGGGAAGTATATCAATCAGCCTCAGCATTTT. Its protein is CATRTGKYINQPQHF.

The genes are TRBV20-1 and TRBJ2-3, with D possibly being TRBD2 (6 bases). This CDR3 is built from 14 residues. Trimming cost V 6 bases and J 3 bases, with 16 bases left between them. The V gene's germline CDR1 is DFQATT and CDR2 SNEGSKA (reference sequence). DNA of the CDR3: TGCAGTGCCCCGGGAGAGGTTGAGACAGATACGCAGTATTTT. It encodes CSAPGEVETDTQYF.

The chain recombines TRBV7-8 with TRBJ1-6; D gene uncertain. V was pared by 1 base and J by 7 bases, with 11 bases between. The V gene's germline CDR1 is SGHVS and CDR2 FQNEAQ. This CDR3 is built from 15 residues. This CDR3 is CASSLGTALNSPLHF. In DNA, the CDR3 is TGTGCCAGCAGCTTAGGGACCGCGTTGAATTCACCCCTCCACTTT.

The chain has TRBV2 and TRBJ2-7, with D unresolved. Germline V lookup: CDR1 SNHLY, CDR2 FYNNEI. This CDR3 is built from 11 residues. V shed 7 bases and J shed 6 bases, with 10 bases lying between them. The CDR3 here is CASIPWAEQYF. The CDR3 DNA follows: TGTGCCAGCATTCCGTGGGCCGAGCAGTACTTC.

This clone has ten or more counts. The genes are TRBV2 and TRBJ2-2; no definite D call. V gave up 3 bases and J gave up 1 base, with 9 bases separating them. The CDR3 sequence is 15 residues long. Germline V gene data show CDR1 as SNHLY and CDR2 as FYNNEI. CDR3 sequence (DNA): TGTGCCAGCAGTGAGTTTGGGATGAACACCGGGGAGCTGTTTTTT. It encodes CASSEFGMNTGELFF.

This clone was picked up many times. The chain is built from TRBV6-1 and TRBJ1-2; D not certain. V shed 8 bases and J shed 3 bases, with 10 bases lying between them. The CDR3 length is 12 residues. Germline CDR1 and CDR2: MNHNS and SASEGT. Here the CDR3 DNA reads TGTGCCAGCTTACAGTCGTACTATGGCTACACCTTC. Amino acids: CASLQSYYGYTF.

This clone was seen at least ten times. The rearrangement links TRBV28 to TRBJ2-2, with D unclear. The CDR3 sequence is 14 residues long. CDR1 and CDR2 (germline): MDHEN, SYDVKM. Trimming cost V 6 bases and J 6 bases, with 14 bases left between them. The CDR3 is CASSPPSRSGELFF. The CDR3 bases are TGTGCCAGCAGCCCCCCTTCCCGCTCCGGGGAGCTGTTTTTT.

This clone has only a few counts. V usage is TRBV6-1 and J usage is TRBJ2-7, with D possibly being TRBD1 (6 bases). The V and J ends lost 5 bases and 4 bases respectively, with 21 bases between them. Germline-derived CDR1 and CDR2 are MNHNS and SASEGT. The CDR3 is 16 amino acids. This chain's CDR3 is CASSLGQSLSGYEQYF. Here the CDR3 DNA reads TGTGCCAGCAGTCTCGGACAGTCCCTCAGCGGTTACGAGCAGTACTTC.

The chain joins TRBV20-1 to TRBJ2-7, with a weak D call TRBD1 (5 bases). Germline V CDR1 and CDR2: DFQATT, SNEGSKA (reference sequence). This CDR3 has 13 amino acids. V was shortened by 8 bases and J by 5 bases, with 19 bases between the two germline ends. CDR3 bases: TGCAGTATATCCCCTGGCAGGGCAAACGAGCAGTACTTC. Protein sequence: CSISPGRANEQYF.

This clone was seen more than once but under ten times. At one boundary the junction diverges from the germline segment, which might be a read error. V gene TRBV6-1 combines with J gene TRBJ2-2, with D possibly TRBD2 on 6 matching bases. CDR1 is MNHNS and CDR2 is SASEGT in the germline V gene. This CDR3 contains 13 residues. This chain's CDR3 is CASSVSWGGDLFF. CDR3 in DNA: TGTGCCAGCAGTGTTTCCTGGGGCGGGGATCTGTTTTTT.

The table lists this clone with a few counts. The V gene is TRBV6-5, the J gene TRBJ2-7, with 12 bases that match TRBD2. CDR3 size: 17 residues. V lost 0 bases, J lost 0 bases, and 3 bases stayed unmatched. The germline gives CDR1 MNHEY, CDR2 SVGAGI. The CDR3 nucleotides read TGTGCCAGCAGTTACTCCCTAGCGGGAGGGAGCTCCTACGAGCAGTACTTC. It specifies CASSYSLAGGSSYEQYF.

This clone was found a few times. The V and J genes are TRBV11-3 and TRBJ1-2; D gene unclear. Germline CDR1 and CDR2: SGHNT and YENEEA. The CDR3 is made up of 16 amino acids. V was pared by 5 bases and J by 6 bases, with 22 bases between. The CDR3 reads CASSRSLGPGGDGYTF. CDR3 in DNA: TGTGCCAGCAGCCGGTCCTTGGGCCCCGGTGGGGATGGCTACACCTTC.

This clone was detected a few times. At one boundary the junction diverges from the germline segment, which might be a read error. The chain couples TRBV6-1 to TRBJ2-2; D possibly corresponds to TRBD2 (6 bases). In germline, CDR1 is MNHNS, CDR2 SASEGT. This CDR3 region has 14 residues. CDR3 sequence (DNA): TGTGCCAGCCGGACTATCGGGAGTCCCGGGGACCTGTTTTTT. Translated, it gives CASRTIGSPGDLFF.